Listed here are 6 T cell receptor beta chains from one sample, sequenced in a study of CD8+CD57+ T cells in acquired aplastic anemia. TCR beta VDJ and CDR3 profiling used genomic DNA as template. TCRdb independently ran MiXCR on the reads; one entry per CDR3 protein. The table includes about 470,000 distinct CDR3 sequences, around 30% detected once. By flow cytometry, patients selected for sequencing had shown an expansion of CD8+CD57+ cells. Input material: sorted CD4+, CD8+, or CD8+CD57+ T cells (not recorded which) from PBMCs. The receptors originated from a human donor with aplastic anemia.

This clonotype has only one observation. This sequence joins TRBV20-1 and TRBJ2-5; the D gene is possibly TRBD1 (6 bases). V gave up 5 bases and J gave up 5 bases, with 18 bases separating them. Germline lookup yields CDR1 DFQATT and CDR2 SNEGSKA (reference sequence). This CDR3 comprises 14 residues. Written as DNA, the CDR3 is TGCAGTGCTCGAAGCACAGGGCGCGGGGAGACCCAGTACTTC. Residues: CSARSTGRGETQYF.

In the case of this clonotype: A clone one base away is much larger, so this may be a read error. The chain carries TRBV7-9 and TRBJ1-6; 8 bases are shared with TRBD1. The V gene's germline CDR1 is SEHNR and CDR2 FQNEAQ (reference sequence). This CDR3 has 14 amino acids. CDR3 sequence (DNA): TGTGCCAGCAGCGACAGGGGTACGGGATCACCCCTCCGCTTT. Its translation: CASSDRGTGSPLRF.

CDR3 sequence: CASSLTADTQYF. CDR3 sequence (DNA): TGCGCCAGCAGCTTGACCGCAGATACGCAGTATTTT. This chain uses TRBV5-1 with TRBJ2-3, with D uncertain. Trimming shortened V by 1 base and J by 4 bases, and 4 bases separated the two germline ends. CDR3 length: 12 amino acids. Germline V gives CDR1 SGHRS, CDR2 YFSETQ.

In its sample, this clonotype was seen many times. This chain joins TRBV5-1 and TRBJ2-5; 11 nucleotides agree with TRBD1. The CDR3 runs to 15 residues. V was clipped by 0 bases and J by 5 bases; unmatched bases: 3. CDR1 SGHRS and CDR2 YFSETQ come from the germline V gene. CDR3 DNA sequence: TGCGCCAGCAGCTTGGCGGGACAGGGGGGGGAGACCCAGTACTTC. Residues: CASSLAGQGGETQYF.

The chain couples TRBV12-3 or TRBV12-4 to TRBJ1-6, with 7 bases lining up with TRBD1. The CDR3 spans 17 residues. V shed 1 base, J shed 5 bases, and the junction held 8 bases outside the gene matches. CDR3 nucleotide sequence: TGTGCCAGCAGTTTAGGTTCCAGGGGGGCCGATAATTCACCCCTCCACTTT. It yields the protein CASSLGSRGADNSPLHF.

Concerning this clonotype: A much larger clone sits a single nucleotide away, making a read error possible. The V gene is TRBV15, the J gene TRBJ2-2, with D unresolved. The germline gives CDR1 LNHNV, CDR2 YYDKDF (reference sequence). The CDR3 extends over 14 amino acids. The CDR3 here is CASSRDPNTGELFF. In nucleotides, the CDR3 is TGTGCCAGCAGCAGAGACCCGAACACCGGGGAGCTGTTTTTT.